The clone carrying this TCR beta chain was picked up many times. TCRdb reprocessed the PCR reads via MiXCR and lists one record per CDR3 protein. The sample yields 9,500 to 14,000 distinct CDR3 sequences, under 25% seen once. This sample was included in a study of immune characterization of retroperitoneal liposarcoma. The CDR3 is 15 residues long. Germline-derived CDR1 and CDR2 are MNHEY and SVGAGI. V usage is TRBV6-5 and J usage is TRBJ2-1, with 7 bases fitting TRBD1. The better agreement between TRBJ2-7 and the DNA end casts doubt on the J call. This TCR came from a female donor with retroperitoneal liposarcoma. Sequencing was performed on blood. This CDR3 reads CASSYSTGSESEQYF. Written as DNA, the CDR3 is TGTGCCAGCAGTTACTCGACAGGGTCCGAAAGCGAGCAGTACTTC.